These 6 T cell receptor beta chains originate from one sample sequenced in a study of cytomegalovirus exposure and HLA in healthy donors. The PCR employed 60 Vbeta primers together with 13 Jbeta primers. Profiled with immunoSEQ multiplex PCR; TCRdb holds only in-frame clones, not every one. The sample shows some 45,000 clones, approximately 55% of them seen only once. The sample taken for sequencing was PBMCs. The receptors stem from a human donor in good health.

The V gene is TRBV30, the J gene TRBJ1-3, with 7 bases identical to TRBD1. With 3 bases clipped from V and 0 bases from J, the junction kept 5 bases outside the gene matches. The CDR3 loop spans 15 amino acids. Germline V gene data show CDR1 as GTSNPN and CDR2 as SVGIG (reference sequence). CDR3: CAWRLGQSSGNTIYF. The CDR3, as DNA: TGTGCCTGGAGATTGGGACAGAGCTCTGGAAACACCATATATTTT.

CDR3 DNA sequence: TGTGCCAGTACGGAGGAGGCTGGAAACACCATATATTTT. This translates into CASTEEAGNTIYF. The chain carries TRBV2 and TRBJ1-3; D uncertain. The CDR3 contains 13 residues. CDR1 is SNHLY, CDR2 FYNNEI, per germline. V was pared by 9 bases and J by 2 bases, with 11 bases between.

The chain employs TRBV19 and TRBJ2-7, with TRBD1 identical over 8 bases. V trimming: 4 bases; J trimming: 9 bases; junction bases outside the gene matches: 8. CDR1 LNHDA and CDR2 SQIVND come from the germline V gene (reference sequence). CDR3 length: 13 residues. The CDR3 coding sequence is TGTGCCAGTAGTACTAGACGACAGGGGAGGCAGTACTTC. Amino acids: CASSTRRQGRQYF.

The chain uses TRBV18 and TRBJ2-7; D unclear. With 3 bases removed from V and 1 base from J, the gap between germline ends came to 10 bases. This CDR3 spans 14 amino acids. CDR1 is KGHSH, CDR2 LQKENI, per germline. The CDR3 spells CASSPPSRSYEQYF. CDR3 nucleotide sequence: TGTGCCAGCTCACCCCCCAGCAGGTCCTACGAGCAGTACTTC.

This clone was seen more than once but under ten times. The V gene is TRBV16, the J gene TRBJ1-2, with 7 bases aligning to TRBD1. Trimming at V came to 1 base and at J to 2 bases, leaving 1 base not matched to a gene. Germline values: CDR1 KGHSY, CDR2 FQNENV. The CDR3 runs 14 residues. In nucleotides, the CDR3 is TGTGCCAGCAGCCAATTGGGACAGAACTATGGCTACACCTTC. It encodes CASSQLGQNYGYTF.

The chain links TRBV30 to TRBJ1-2; D is undetermined. Trimming removed 2 bases from V and 9 bases from J, with 16 bases in between. The CDR3 runs 13 residues. Germline V lookup: CDR1 GTSNPN, CDR2 SVGIG (reference sequence). CDR3 in DNA: TGTGCCTGGAGTCCACCTATCGCCAGGAGCTACACCTTC. It yields the protein CAWSPPIARSYTF.